The clone carrying this T cell receptor beta chain was detected only a few times. The antigen remains unidentified. This record comes from a study of beta chain features in type 1 diabetes. Cell sorting via CD45RO/CCR7/CD25/CD127/CD95/CD27 was performed to obtain CD4+ naive, central memory, regulatory and stem cell-like memory cells. Purity exceeding 98% was reached by all sorted populations. Broader study findings: Shorter TCRB CDR3s, moderately but significantly so, were found in Type 1 diabetes patients in all four CD4+ subsets. High TCR expression in some cells could lead to their over-representation in cDNA sequencing.

Expressed TCRB transcripts were sequenced, since all the RNA that had been isolated was reverse transcribed. The assay was immunoSEQ multiplex PCR, and TCRdb's table has in-frame clones only and misses some. The sample shows roughly 350,000 clones, 9.6% of them seen only once. Sequencing input: central memory CD4+ T cells from blood. The sequence was collected from a man aged 25 to 40 with type 1 diabetes.

The CDR3 region has the DNA TGTGCCAGCAGCGTACAAGCGCTGAGCTCCTACGAGCAGTACTTC. It encodes CASSVQALSSYEQYF. The chain links TRBV9 to TRBJ2-7; no clear D. CDR3 size: 15 residues. Germline loops: CDR1 SGDLS, CDR2 YYNGEE. V lost 1 base, J lost 0 bases, and 11 bases lay in between.